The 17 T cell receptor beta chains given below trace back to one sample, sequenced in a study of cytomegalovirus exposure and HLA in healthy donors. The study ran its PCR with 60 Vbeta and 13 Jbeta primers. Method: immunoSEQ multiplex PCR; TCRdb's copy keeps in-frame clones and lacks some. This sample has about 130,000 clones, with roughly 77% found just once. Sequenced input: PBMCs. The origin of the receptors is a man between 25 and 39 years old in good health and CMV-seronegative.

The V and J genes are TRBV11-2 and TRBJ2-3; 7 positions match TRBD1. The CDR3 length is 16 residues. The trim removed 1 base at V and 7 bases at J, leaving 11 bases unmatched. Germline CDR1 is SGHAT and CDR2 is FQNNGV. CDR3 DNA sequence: TGTGCCAGCAGCTTAGTACAGGGGATTGGTGGGAATACGCAGTATTTT. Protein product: CASSLVQGIGGNTQYF. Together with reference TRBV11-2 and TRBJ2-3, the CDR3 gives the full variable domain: EAGVAQSPRYKIIEKRQSVAFWCNPISGHATLYWYQQILGQGPKLLIQFQNNGVVDDSQLPKDRFSAERLKGVDSTLKIQPAKLEDSAVYLCASSLVQGIGGNTQYFGPGTRLTVL.

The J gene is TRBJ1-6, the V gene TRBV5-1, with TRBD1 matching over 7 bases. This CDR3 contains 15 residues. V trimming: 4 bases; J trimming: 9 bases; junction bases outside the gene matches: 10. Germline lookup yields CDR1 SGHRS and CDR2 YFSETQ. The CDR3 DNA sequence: TGCGCCAGCAGCCTCGACCGGGACAGCGCTTCACCCCTCCACTTT. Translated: CASSLDRDSASPLHF. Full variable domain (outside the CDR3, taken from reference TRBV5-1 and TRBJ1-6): KAGVTQTPRYLIKTRGQQVTLSCSPISGHRSVSWYQQTPGQGLQFLFEYFSETQRNKGNFPGRFSGRQFSNSRSEMNVSTLELGDSALYLCASSLDRDSASPLHFGNGTRLTVT.

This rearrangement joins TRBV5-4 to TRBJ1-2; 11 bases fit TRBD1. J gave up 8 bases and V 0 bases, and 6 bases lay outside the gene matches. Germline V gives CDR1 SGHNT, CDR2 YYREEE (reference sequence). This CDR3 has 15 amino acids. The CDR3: CASSLDWTGGHGYTF. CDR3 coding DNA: TGTGCCAGCAGCTTGGATTGGACAGGGGGCCACGGCTACACCTTC.

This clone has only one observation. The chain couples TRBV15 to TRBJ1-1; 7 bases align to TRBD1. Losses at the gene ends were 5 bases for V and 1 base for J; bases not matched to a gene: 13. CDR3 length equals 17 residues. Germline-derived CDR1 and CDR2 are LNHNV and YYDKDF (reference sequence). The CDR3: CATSGIRTGTANTEAFF. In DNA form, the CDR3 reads TGTGCCACCAGCGGAATACGGACCGGGACAGCGAACACTGAAGCTTTCTTT.

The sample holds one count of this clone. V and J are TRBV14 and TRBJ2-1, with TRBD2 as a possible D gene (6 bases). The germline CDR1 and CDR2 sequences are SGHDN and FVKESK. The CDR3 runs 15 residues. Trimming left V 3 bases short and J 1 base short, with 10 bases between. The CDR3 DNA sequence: TGTGCCAGCAGCCACGGGGACTTTTCCTACAATGAGCAGTTCTTC. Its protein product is CASSHGDFSYNEQFF.

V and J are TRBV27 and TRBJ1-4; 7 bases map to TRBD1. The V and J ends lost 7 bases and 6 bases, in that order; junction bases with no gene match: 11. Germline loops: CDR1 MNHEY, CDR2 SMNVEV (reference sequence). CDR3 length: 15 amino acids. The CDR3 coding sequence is TGTGCCAGCACCACAACAGGGGTCGGGTATGAAAAACTGTTTTTT. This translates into CASTTTGVGYEKLFF.

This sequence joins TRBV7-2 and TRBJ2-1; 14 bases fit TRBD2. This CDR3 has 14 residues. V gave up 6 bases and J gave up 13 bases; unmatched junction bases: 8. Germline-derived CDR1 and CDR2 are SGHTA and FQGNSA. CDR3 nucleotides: TGTGCCAGCAGTCAAGGGACTAGCGGGGGCTCACAGTTCTTC. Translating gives CASSQGTSGGSQFF.

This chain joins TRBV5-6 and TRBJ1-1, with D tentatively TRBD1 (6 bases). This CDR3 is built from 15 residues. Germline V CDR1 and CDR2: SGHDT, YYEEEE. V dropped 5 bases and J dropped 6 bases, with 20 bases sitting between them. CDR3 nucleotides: TGTGCCAGCAGTTTTTTCGCAGGGGCGGTCTCTGAAGCTTTCTTT. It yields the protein CASSFFAGAVSEAFF.

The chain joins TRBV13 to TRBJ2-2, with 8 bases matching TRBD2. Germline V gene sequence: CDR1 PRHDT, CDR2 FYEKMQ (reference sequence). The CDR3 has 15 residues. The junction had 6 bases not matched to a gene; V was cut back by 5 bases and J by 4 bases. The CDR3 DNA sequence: TGTGCCAGCAGCCTCGGGGGGGCCTTCACCGGGGAGCTGTTTTTT. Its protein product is CASSLGGAFTGELFF.

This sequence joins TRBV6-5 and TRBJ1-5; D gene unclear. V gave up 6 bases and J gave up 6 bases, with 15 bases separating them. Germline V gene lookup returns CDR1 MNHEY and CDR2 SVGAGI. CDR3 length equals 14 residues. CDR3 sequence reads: CASSRLPGGQPQHF. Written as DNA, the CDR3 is TGTGCCAGCAGCAGGCTCCCCGGAGGTCAGCCCCAGCATTTT.

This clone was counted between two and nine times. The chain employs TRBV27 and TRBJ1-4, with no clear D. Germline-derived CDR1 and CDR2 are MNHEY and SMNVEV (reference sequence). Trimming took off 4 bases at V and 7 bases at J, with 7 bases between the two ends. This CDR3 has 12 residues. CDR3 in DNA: TGTGCCAGCAGTTCGTCGGGTGAAAAACTGTTTTTT. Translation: CASSSSGEKLFF. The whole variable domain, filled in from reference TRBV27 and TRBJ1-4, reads EAQVTQNPRYLITVTGKKLTVTCSQNMNHEYMSWYRQDPGLGLRQIYYSMNVEVTDKGDVPEGYKVSRKEKRNFPLILESPSPNQTSLYFCASSSSGEKLFFGSGTQLSVL.

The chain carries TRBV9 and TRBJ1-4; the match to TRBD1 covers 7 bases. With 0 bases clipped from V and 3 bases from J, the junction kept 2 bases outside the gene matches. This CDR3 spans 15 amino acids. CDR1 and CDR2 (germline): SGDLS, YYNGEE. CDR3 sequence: CASSVAGTANEKLFF. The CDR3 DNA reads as TGTGCCAGCAGCGTAGCTGGGACAGCTAATGAAAAACTGTTTTTT.

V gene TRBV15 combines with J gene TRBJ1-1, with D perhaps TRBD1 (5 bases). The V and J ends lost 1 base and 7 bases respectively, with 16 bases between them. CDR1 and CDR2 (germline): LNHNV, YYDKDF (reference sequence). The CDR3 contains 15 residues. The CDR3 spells CATSRVSGGVNEAFF. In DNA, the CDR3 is TGTGCCACCAGCAGAGTTTCGGGAGGGGTTAATGAAGCTTTCTTT.

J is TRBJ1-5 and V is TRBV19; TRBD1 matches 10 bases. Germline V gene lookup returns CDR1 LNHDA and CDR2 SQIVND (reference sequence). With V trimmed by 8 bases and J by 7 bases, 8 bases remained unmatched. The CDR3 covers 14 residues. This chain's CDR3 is CASGPTGGVQPQHF. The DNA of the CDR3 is TGTGCCAGTGGCCCGACAGGGGGCGTCCAGCCCCAGCATTTT.

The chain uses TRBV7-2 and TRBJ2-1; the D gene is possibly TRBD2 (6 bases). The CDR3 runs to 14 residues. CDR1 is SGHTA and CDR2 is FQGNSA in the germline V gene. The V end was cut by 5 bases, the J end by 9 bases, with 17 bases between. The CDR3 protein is CASSPTPGVGEQFF. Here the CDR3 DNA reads TGTGCCAGCAGCCCAACCCCGGGGGTGGGTGAGCAGTTCTTC.

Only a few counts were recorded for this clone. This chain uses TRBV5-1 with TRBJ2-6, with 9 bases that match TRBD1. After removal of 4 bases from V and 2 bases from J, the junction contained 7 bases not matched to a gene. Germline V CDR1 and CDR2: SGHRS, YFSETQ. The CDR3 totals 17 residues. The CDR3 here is CASSRGQGLAGANVLTF. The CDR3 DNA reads TGCGCCAGCAGCAGGGGACAGGGTCTGGCTGGGGCCAACGTCCTGACTTTC.

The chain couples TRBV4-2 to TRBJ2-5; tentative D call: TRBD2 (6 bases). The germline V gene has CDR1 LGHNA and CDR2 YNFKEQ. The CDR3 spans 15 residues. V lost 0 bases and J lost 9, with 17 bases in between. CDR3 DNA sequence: TGTGCCAGCAGCCAAGAAATCTCGACTAGACGGGCCCAGTACTTC. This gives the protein CASSQEISTRRAQYF.